The T cell receptor beta chain described here comes from a study of technical replicates of blood from a handful of donors. Profiled with immunoSEQ multiplex PCR; TCRdb holds only in-frame clones, not every one. The sample lists 99,000 or so clones, roughly 96% occurring once. The V end lost 7 bases, the J end lost 5 bases, and 15 bases lay between the germline ends. CDR1 and CDR2 (germline): MNHEY, SVGAGI. The CDR3 is made up of 14 amino acids. The V call is TRBV6-5, the J call TRBJ1-5; D unclear. Sequencing was performed on T cells isolated from PBMCs. The TCR was taken from a human donor in good health. CDR3 loop: CASKPLGPDQPQHF. Written as DNA, the CDR3 is TGTGCCAGCAAACCACTGGGCCCTGATCAGCCCCAGCATTTT.